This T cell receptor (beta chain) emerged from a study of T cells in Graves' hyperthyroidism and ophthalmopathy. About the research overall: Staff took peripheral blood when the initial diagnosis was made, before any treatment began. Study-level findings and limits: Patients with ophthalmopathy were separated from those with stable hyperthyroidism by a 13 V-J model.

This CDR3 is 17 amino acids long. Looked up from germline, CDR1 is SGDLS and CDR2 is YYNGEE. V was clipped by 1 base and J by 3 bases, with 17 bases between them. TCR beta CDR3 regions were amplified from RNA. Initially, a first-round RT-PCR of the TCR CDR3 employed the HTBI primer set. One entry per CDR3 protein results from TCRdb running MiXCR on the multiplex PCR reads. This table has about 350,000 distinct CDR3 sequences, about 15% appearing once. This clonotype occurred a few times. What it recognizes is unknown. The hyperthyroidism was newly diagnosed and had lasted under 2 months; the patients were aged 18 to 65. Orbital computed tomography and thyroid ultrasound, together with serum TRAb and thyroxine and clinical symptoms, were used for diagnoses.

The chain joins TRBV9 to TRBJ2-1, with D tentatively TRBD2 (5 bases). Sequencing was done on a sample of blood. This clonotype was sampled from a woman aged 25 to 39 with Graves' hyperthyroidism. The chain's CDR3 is CASSVQPLSRDYNEQFF. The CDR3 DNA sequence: TGTGCCAGCAGCGTACAACCCTTGAGCCGGGACTACAATGAGCAGTTCTTC.